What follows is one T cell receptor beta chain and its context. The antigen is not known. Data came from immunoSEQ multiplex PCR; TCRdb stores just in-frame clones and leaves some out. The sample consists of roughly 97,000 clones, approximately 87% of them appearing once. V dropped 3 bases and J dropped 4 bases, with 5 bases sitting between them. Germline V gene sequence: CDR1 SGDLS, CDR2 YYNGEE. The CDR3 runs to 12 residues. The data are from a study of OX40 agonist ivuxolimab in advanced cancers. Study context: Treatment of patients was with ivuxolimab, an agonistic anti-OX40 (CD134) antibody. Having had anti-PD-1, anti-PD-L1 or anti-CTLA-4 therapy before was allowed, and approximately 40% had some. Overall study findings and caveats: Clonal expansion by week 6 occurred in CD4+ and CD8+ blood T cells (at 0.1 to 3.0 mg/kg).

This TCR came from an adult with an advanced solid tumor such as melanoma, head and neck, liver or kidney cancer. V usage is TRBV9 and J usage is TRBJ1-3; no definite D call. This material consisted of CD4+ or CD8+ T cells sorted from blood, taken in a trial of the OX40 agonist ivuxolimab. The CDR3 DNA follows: TGTGCCAGCAGCGCCGTGGGAAACACCATATATTTT. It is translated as CASSAVGNTIYF.